The sequence of this T cell receptor (beta chain) was determined in a study of CD8+ T cells in alopecia areata. Study-level information: Each day, treated patients took oral tofacitinib twice, at 5 to 10 mg per dose. The study, taken as a whole, reports: More clonal than normal scalp was lesional scalp, particularly alopecia totalis/universalis.

Germline assignment: CDR1 SGHRS and CDR2 YFSETQ. The CDR3 runs 15 residues. The V gene end was trimmed by 4 bases and the J gene end by 1 base; junction bases not matched to a gene: 7. Lesional scalp tissue (obtained by punch biopsy) and peripheral blood were collected from alopecia areata patients. Sorted populations comprised CD4+ and CD8+ T cells obtained from PBMCs. Concerning this clone itself: The antigen remains unidentified.

Sequencing relied on a cDNA template that was reverse transcribed from extracted RNA. The data were produced by immunoSEQ multiplex PCR, yet TCRdb's version contains in-frame clones alone and is incomplete. The sample comprises about 97,000 clones, roughly two fifths of which are singletons, and approximately 1.2% rests with the top ten. The rearrangement joins TRBV5-1 to TRBJ2-5, with 7 positions matching TRBD1. Sequenced: CD4+ T cells sorted from blood. This clonotype originated in a human donor with alopecia areata. CDR3: CASSAQTGSQETQYF. CDR3 nucleotide sequence: TGCGCCAGCAGCGCCCAGACAGGGAGCCAAGAGACCCAGTACTTC.